This T cell receptor beta chain was identified during a study of CD39 and CD103 CD8 tumor-infiltrating T cells. The assay was immunoSEQ multiplex PCR, and TCRdb's table has in-frame clones only and misses some. The data show some 4,300 clones, around two thirds seen once. The source material was CD8+ T cells sorted from blood. Subset given: total memory CD8 T cells (CD45RA-CCR7+/-) from blood or uninvolved lymph node. This TCR derives from a human donor with head and neck squamous cell carcinoma.

CDR3 in DNA: TGTGCCAGCAGCCCCCGGGACAGATACTACAATGAGCAGTTCTTC. Translation: CASSPRDRYYNEQFF. This chain connects TRBV14 to TRBJ2-1, with 7 bases matching TRBD1. With 4 bases clipped from V and 3 bases from J, the junction kept 6 bases outside the gene matches. The germline gives CDR1 SGHDN, CDR2 FVKESK. The CDR3 consists of 15 residues.